These 5 T cell receptor beta chains were all obtained from the same sample, sequenced in a study of molecular identifiers for immune sequencing clone quantification. TCRdb redid the calling of the PCR reads with MiXCR, one entry per CDR3 protein. The sample has roughly 630,000 distinct CDR3 sequences; around 25% are singletons. Sequencing was performed on naive CD8+ T cells from blood, with Jurkat cell RNA spiked in. Subset noted: FACS-sorted CD8+CD4-CCR7+CD45RA+ naive T cells. Receptors originate from a human donor in good health. Some libraries in this study had Jurkat cell RNA spiked in.

This clonotype was seen at least ten times. This chain connects TRBV6-6 to TRBJ2-7, with a weak D call TRBD1 (6 bases). CDR3 length: 14 residues. Germline V gene data show CDR1 as MNHNY and CDR2 as SVGAGI (reference sequence). Trimming pared 5 bases from V and 7 bases from J, leaving 18 bases between. CDR3 sequence (DNA): TGTGCCAGCAGTATGGGGGACACCGATTCGGAGCAGTACTTC. Encoded protein: CASSMGDTDSEQYF.

The chain recombines TRBV21-1 with TRBJ2-3. TRBV21-1 is marked as a pseudogene. This CDR3 is 17 amino acids long. The CDR3 reads CASSGQSGSTSTDTQYF. The CDR3 nucleotides read TGTGCCAGCAGCGGTCAGTCTGGCAGTACGAGCACAGATACGCAGTATTTT.

The J gene is TRBJ2-7, the V gene TRBV12-3 or TRBV12-4, with D hard to call. The CDR3 length is 14 residues. V was cut by 4 bases and J by 6 bases, with 16 bases left in between. CDR3 amino acids: CASSSPTSLGEQYF. The CDR3 DNA follows: TGTGCCAGCAGTTCCCCGACAAGCCTGGGCGAGCAGTACTTC.

In regard to this clonotype: A read error may be the cause here, since a much bigger clone is one base away. CDR3 residues: CASSFGDNEKFF. CDR3 DNA: TGTGCCAGCAGCTTCGGCGACAATGAGAAGTTCTTC. The chain links TRBV7-9 to TRBJ2-1; no reliable D call. Germline V gives CDR1 SEHNR, CDR2 FQNEAQ (reference sequence). The CDR3 is made up of 12 amino acids.

This clonotype was found a few times. The J gene is TRBJ2-2, the V gene TRBV24-1; D might be TRBD1 or TRBD2, each matching 5 bases. Trimming removed 8 bases at V and 6 bases at J, with 18 bases between. CDR3 size: 15 residues. The germline CDR1 and CDR2 sequences are KGHDR and SFDVKD. The CDR3 region is CATTRGRTLSGELFF. In DNA form, the CDR3 reads TGTGCCACCACGAGGGGTCGGACCCTTTCCGGGGAGCTGTTTTTT.